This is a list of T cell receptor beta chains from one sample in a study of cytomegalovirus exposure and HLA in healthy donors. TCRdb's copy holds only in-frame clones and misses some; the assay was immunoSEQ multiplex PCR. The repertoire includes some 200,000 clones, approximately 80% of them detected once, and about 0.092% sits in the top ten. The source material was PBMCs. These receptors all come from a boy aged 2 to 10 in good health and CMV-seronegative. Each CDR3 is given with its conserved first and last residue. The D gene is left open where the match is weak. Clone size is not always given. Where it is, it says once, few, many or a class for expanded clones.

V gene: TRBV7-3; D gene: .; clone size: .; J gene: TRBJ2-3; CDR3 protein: CASSPWGGRPDTQYF; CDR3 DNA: TGTGCCAGCAGCCCGTGGGGGGGCCGTCCAGATACGCAGTATTTT
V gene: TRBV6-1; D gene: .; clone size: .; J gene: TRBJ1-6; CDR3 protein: CASSEAPWGGSPLHF; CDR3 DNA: TGTGCCAGCAGTGAAGCGCCCTGGGGAGGTTCACCCCTCCACTTT
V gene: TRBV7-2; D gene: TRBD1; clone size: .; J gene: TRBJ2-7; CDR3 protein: CASSSSGTGYYEQYF; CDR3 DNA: TGTGCCAGCAGCTCATCCGGGACAGGGTACTACGAGCAGTACTTC
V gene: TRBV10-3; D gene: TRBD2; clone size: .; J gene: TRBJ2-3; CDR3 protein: CAISEGTTRTDTQYF; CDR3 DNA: TGTGCCATCAGTGAGGGGACTACCCGCACAGATACGCAGTATTTT
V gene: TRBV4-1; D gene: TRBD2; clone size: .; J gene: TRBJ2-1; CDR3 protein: CASSQPPAGTLVEQFF; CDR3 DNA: TGCGCCAGCAGCCAACCCCCAGCGGGGACCCTCGTTGAGCAGTTCTTC
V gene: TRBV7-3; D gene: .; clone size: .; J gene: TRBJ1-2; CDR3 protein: CASSLTSGGNGYTF; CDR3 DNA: TGTGCCAGCAGCCTCACGTCGGGGGGCAATGGCTACACCTTC
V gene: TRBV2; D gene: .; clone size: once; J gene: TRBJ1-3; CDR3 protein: CASSGDRIGNTIYF; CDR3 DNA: TGTGCCAGCAGTGGAGACAGGATAGGAAACACCATATATTTT
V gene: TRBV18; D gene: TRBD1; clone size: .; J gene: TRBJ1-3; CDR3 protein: CASSPQGGFGGNTIYF; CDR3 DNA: TGTGCCAGCTCACCTCAAGGGGGCTTCGGTGGAAACACCATATATTTT
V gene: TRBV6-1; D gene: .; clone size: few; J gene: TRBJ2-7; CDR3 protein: CASSTTGLYEQYF; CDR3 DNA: TGTGCCAGCAGTACCACAGGGCTCTACGAGCAGTACTTC
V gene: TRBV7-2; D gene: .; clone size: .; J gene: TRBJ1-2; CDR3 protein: CASSLDRVANYGYTF; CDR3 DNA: TGTGCCAGCAGCTTAGACAGGGTAGCTAACTATGGCTACACCTTC
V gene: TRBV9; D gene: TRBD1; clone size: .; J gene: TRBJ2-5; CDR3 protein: CANSTRDRTLAQYF; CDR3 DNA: TGTGCCAACTCAACGAGGGACAGGACTTTGGCCCAGTACTTC
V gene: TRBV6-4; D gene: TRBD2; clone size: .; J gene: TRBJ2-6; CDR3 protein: CASSETSGSSSGANVLTF; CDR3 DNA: TGTGCCAGCAGTGAGACTAGCGGGTCCAGCTCTGGGGCCAACGTCCTGACTTTC
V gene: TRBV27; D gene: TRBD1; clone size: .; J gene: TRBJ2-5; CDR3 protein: CATSGQTQETQYF; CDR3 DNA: TGTGCCACCTCGGGACAGACTCAAGAGACCCAGTACTTC
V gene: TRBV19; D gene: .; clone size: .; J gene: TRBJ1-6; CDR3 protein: CASGNSNSYNSPLHF; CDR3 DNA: TGTGCCAGTGGAAACAGTAACTCCTATAATTCACCCCTCCACTTT
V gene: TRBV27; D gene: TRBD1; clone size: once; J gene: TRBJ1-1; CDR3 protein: CASSYRARQGYNTEAFF; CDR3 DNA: TGTGCCAGCAGTTATAGGGCCAGACAGGGGTACAACACTGAAGCTTTCTTT
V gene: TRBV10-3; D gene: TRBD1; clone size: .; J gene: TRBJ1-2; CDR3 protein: CAIGDPRDTQGDGYTF; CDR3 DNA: TGTGCCATCGGGGACCCGCGGGACACTCAGGGGGATGGCTACACCTTC
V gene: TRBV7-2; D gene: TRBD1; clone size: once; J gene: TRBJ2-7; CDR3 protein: CASSLVGTGIHEQYF; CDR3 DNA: TGTGCCAGCAGCTTAGTAGGGACAGGGATACACGAGCAGTACTTC
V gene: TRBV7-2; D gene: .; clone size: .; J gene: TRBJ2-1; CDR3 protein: CASSTGQEQFF; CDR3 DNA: TGTGCCAGCAGCACCGGACAGGAGCAGTTCTTC
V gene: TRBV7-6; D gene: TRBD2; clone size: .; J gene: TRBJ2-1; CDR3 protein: CASSLPLAGGQRYNEQFF; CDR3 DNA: TGTGCCAGCAGCTTACCCCTAGCGGGTGGTCAAAGGTACAATGAGCAGTTCTTC
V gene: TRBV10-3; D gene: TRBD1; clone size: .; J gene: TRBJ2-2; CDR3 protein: CAISGQGARTGELFF; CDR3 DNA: TGTGCCATCAGTGGACAGGGGGCAAGGACCGGGGAGCTGTTTTTT
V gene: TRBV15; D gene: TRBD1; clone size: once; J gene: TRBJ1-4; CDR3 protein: CATSARTGFDHEKLFF; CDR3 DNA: TGTGCCACCAGCGCCAGGACAGGGTTTGATCATGAAAAACTGTTTTTT
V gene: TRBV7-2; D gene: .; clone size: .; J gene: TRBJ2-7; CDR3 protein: CASSYRRASSSYEQYF; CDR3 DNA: TGTGCCAGCAGCTACCGCAGGGCCTCAAGCTCCTACGAGCAGTACTTC
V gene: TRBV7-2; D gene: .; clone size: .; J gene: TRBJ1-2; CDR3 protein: CASSLGMRRHYGYTF; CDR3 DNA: TGTGCCAGCAGCTTAGGGATGCGGCGTCACTATGGCTACACCTTC
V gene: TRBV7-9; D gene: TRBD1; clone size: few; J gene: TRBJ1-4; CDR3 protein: CASSFRQGAFLGEKLFF; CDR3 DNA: TGTGCCAGCAGCTTTCGTCAGGGGGCGTTTTTGGGTGAAAAACTGTTTTTT
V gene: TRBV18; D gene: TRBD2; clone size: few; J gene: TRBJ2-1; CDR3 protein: CASSPGLAGDNEQFF; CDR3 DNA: TGTGCCAGCTCACCGGGCCTAGCGGGGGACAATGAGCAGTTCTTC
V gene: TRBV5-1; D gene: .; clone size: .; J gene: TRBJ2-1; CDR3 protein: CASSFVSLDEQFF; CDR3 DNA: TGCGCCAGCAGCTTTGTTAGCCTGGATGAGCAGTTCTTC
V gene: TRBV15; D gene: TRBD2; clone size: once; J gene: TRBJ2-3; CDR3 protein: CATSREPGTSGTDTQYF; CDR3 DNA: TGTGCCACCAGCAGAGAACCCGGGACTAGCGGGACAGATACGCAGTATTTT
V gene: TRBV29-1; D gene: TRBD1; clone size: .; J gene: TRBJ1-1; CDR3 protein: CSVHRGGTEAFF; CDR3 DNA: TGCAGCGTCCACAGGGGGGGCACTGAAGCTTTCTTT
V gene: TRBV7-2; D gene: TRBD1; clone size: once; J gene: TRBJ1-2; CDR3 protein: CASSRQGMDGYTF; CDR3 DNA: TGTGCCAGCAGTCGACAGGGCATGGATGGCTACACCTTC
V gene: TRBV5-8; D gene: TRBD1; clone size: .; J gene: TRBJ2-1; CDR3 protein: CASSRTGSSYNEQFF; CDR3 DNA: TGTGCCAGCAGCCGGACAGGGAGCTCCTACAATGAGCAGTTCTTC
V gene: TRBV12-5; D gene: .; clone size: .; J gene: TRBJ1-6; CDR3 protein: CASGLDPGVSPLHF; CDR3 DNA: TGTGCTAGTGGTTTGGATCCAGGGGTTTCACCCCTCCACTTT
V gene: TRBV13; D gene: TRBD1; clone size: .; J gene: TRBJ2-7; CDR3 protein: CASSPPGQATKNEQYF; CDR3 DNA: TGTGCCAGCAGCCCTCCCGGACAGGCCACAAAAAACGAGCAGTACTTC
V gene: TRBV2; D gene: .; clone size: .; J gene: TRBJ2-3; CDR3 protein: CASSEGGGGDTQYF; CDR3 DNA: TGTGCCAGCAGTGAAGGGGGGGGCGGAGATACGCAGTATTTT
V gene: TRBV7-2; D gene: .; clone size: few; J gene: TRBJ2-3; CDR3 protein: CASSATGDTQYF; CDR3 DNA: TGTGCCAGCAGCGCTACGGGGGATACGCAGTATTTT
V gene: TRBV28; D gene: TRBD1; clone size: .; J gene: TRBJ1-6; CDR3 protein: CASSVTTPGQRIPLHF; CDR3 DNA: TGTGCCAGCAGTGTCACAACCCCGGGACAGAGGATCCCCCTCCACTTT
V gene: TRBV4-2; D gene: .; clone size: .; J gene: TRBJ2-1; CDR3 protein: CASSQGFRDNEQFF; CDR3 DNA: TGTGCCAGCAGCCAAGGCTTCCGCGACAATGAGCAGTTCTTC
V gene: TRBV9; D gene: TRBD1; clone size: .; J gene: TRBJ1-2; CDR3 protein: CASSVSALLDRAGGYTF; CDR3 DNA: TGTGCCAGCAGCGTCTCCGCTCTTCTGGACAGGGCCGGGGGCTACACCTTC
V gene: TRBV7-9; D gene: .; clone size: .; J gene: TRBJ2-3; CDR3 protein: CASSPRGGSSTDTQYF; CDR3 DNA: TGTGCCAGCAGTCCCCGCGGGGGCTCTAGCACAGATACGCAGTATTTT
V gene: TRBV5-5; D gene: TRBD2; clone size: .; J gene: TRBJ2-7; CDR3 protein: CASSLVGTSVYEQYF; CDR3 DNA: TGTGCCAGCAGCTTGGTGGGGACTAGCGTCTACGAGCAGTACTTC
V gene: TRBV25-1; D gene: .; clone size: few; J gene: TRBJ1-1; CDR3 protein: CASSELIVGGPAFF; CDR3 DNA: TGTGCCAGCAGTGAACTTATTGTGGGGGGGCCCGCTTTCTTT
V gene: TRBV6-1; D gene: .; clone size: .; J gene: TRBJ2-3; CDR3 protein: CASNEGDGADTQYF; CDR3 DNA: TGTGCCAGCAACGAGGGGGATGGGGCAGATACGCAGTATTTT
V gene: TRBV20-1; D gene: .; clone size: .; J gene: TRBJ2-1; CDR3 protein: CSAISSEQFF; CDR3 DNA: TGCAGTGCTATATCGAGTGAGCAGTTCTTC
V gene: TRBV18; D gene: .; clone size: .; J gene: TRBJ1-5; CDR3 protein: CASSPGSYGQSYHQPQHF; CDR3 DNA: TGTGCCAGCTCACCCGGTTCATACGGACAGTCTTACCATCAGCCCCAGCATTTT
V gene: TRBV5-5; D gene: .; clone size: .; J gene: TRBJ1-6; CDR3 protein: CASSLRENSPLHF; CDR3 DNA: TGTGCCAGCAGCTTGCGCGAAAATTCACCCCTCCACTTT
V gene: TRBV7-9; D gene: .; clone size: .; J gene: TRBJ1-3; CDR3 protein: CASSLASLSSGNTIYF; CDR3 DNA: TGTGCCAGCAGCTTAGCATCTCTAAGCTCTGGAAACACCATATATTTT
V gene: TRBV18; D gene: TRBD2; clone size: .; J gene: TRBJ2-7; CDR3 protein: CASSQTSGGAYEQYF; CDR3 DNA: TGTGCCAGCTCTCAAACTAGCGGGGGGGCCTACGAGCAGTACTTC
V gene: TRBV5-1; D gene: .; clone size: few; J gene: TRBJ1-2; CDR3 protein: CASSRTDWNYGYTF; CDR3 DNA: TGCGCCAGCAGCCGGACGGACTGGAACTATGGCTACACCTTC
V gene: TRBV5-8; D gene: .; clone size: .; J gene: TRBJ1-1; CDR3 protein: CASSLVRWTEAFF; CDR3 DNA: TGTGCCAGCAGCTTGGTGAGGTGGACTGAAGCTTTCTTT
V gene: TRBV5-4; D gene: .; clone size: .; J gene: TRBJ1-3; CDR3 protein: CASSLLPGSGNTIYF; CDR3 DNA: TGTGCCAGCAGCTTGTTGCCAGGCTCTGGAAACACCATATATTTT
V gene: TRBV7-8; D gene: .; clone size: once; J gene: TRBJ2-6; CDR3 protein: CASSPRGGSGANVLTF; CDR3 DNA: TGTGCCAGCAGCCCTCGGGGTGGCTCTGGGGCCAACGTCCTGACTTTC